Below, one TCR beta chain is given with its context. Its antigen is as yet unknown. Germline CDR1 is DFQATT and CDR2 is SNEGSKA (reference sequence). This CDR3 spans 15 amino acids. With 3 bases clipped from V and 0 bases from J, the junction kept 4 bases outside the gene matches. This specimen belongs to a study of response to subunit inactivated influenza vaccine. General study results and limits: After each seasonal influenza vaccination, few new T cells are recruited, the authors suggested.

TCRdb passed the RT-PCR reads through MiXCR, listing each CDR3 protein once. This sample carries some 640,000 distinct CDR3 sequences, about 14% of them seen once, and the ten largest clones take around 6.5%. Here the sequenced sample was PBMCs from blood, taken 14 to 15 days before vaccination. This chain links TRBV20-1 with TRBJ2-5, with 10 positions matching TRBD2. This TCR came from a man aged 45 to 65 who received an inactivated influenza vaccine. The CDR3 nucleotides read TGCAGTGCTAGTGATAGCGGGGGGTACCAAGAGACCCAGTACTTC. Translating it yields CSASDSGGYQETQYF.